Below, 30 T cell receptor beta chains from the same sample are listed, as sequenced in a study of blood T cell repertoires in COVID-19. Produced via immunoSEQ multiplex PCR; TCRdb's table is partial and in-frame only. Altogether 260,000 or so clones are present, roughly 87% being singletons, with the ten largest covering 9% to 9.5%. Sequenced: peripheral blood. The receptors stem from a man aged 18 to 30 with active or convalescent COVID-19.

The chain combines TRBV7-2 with TRBJ1-5; 9 bases map to TRBD1. J gave up 5 bases and V 3 bases, and 8 bases lay outside the gene matches. Per the germline V gene, CDR1 is SGHTA and CDR2 is FQGNSA. The CDR3 covers 16 residues. The CDR3 DNA reads TGTGCCAGCAGCTTGACGGGACAGGGTATGGATCAGCCCCAGCATTTT. This sequence encodes CASSLTGQGMDQPQHF.

The rearrangement links TRBV7-6 to TRBJ2-1; TRBD1 agrees at 8 bases. The trim removed 4 bases at V and 3 bases at J, leaving 5 bases unmatched. The CDR3 sequence is 15 residues long. Germline CDR1 SGHVS, CDR2 FNYEAQ. DNA of the CDR3: TGTGCCAGCAGCTCCCGGGACAGGAACTACAATGAGCAGTTCTTC. It encodes CASSSRDRNYNEQFF.

The chain carries TRBV10-3 and TRBJ2-1; tentatively, D is TRBD2 (7 bases). Germline values: CDR1 ENHRY, CDR2 SYGVKD. V lost 2 bases and J 6 bases, leaving 20 bases between the germline ends. The CDR3 has 17 amino acids. CDR3 sequence: CAISEPSLGGALNEQFF. As DNA, the CDR3 is TGTGCCATCAGTGAGCCAAGTCTGGGGGGGGCCCTCAATGAGCAGTTCTTC.

This rearrangement joins TRBV14 to TRBJ1-2; 10 positions match TRBD1. With 4 bases clipped from V and 5 bases from J, the junction kept 1 base outside the gene matches. The CDR3 runs 13 residues. CDR1 and CDR2 from the germline V gene are SGHDN and FVKESK. CDR3 in amino acids: CASSPGQGYGYTF. The CDR3 DNA reads TGTGCCAGCAGCCCGGGACAGGGGTATGGCTACACCTTC.

This clone was detected a few times. The rearrangement uses TRBV5-6 and TRBJ2-3; unclear D gene. This CDR3 spans 12 amino acids. CDR1 is SGHDT, CDR2 YYEEEE, per germline. Deletions cut 8 bases from V and 1 base from J, with 8 bases between. The CDR3 DNA reads as TGTGCCAGTCGACGGGGCACAGATACGCAGTATTTT. It translates to CASRRGTDTQYF.

The rearrangement links TRBV4-3 to TRBJ2-7, with a weak D call TRBD1 (7 bases). CDR3 length: 15 residues. Per germline, CDR1 LGHNA and CDR2 YSLEER. Trimming cost V 4 bases and J 6 bases, with 19 bases left between them. CDR3: CASSPNGGGIGEQYF. The DNA of the CDR3 is TGCGCCAGCAGCCCCAACGGAGGGGGCATCGGCGAGCAGTACTTC.

This chain connects TRBV18 to TRBJ2-5; 9 bases agree with TRBD1. Per the germline V gene, CDR1 is KGHSH and CDR2 is LQKENI. The CDR3 sequence is 15 residues long. With 5 bases clipped from V and 7 bases from J, the junction kept 11 bases outside the gene matches. CDR3 sequence reads: CASSVLQGAQGTQYF. For the CDR3, the DNA is TGTGCCAGCTCAGTTCTACAGGGGGCGCAGGGGACCCAGTACTTC.

The chain links TRBV12-3 or TRBV12-4 to TRBJ2-7, with unresolved D. The CDR3 is 13 amino acids. Between the trimmed V and J ends, which lost 1 base and 2 bases, there was a span of 6 bases. CDR3 nucleotide sequence: TGTGCCAGCAGTTTAGGAACTACCTACGAGCAGTACTTC. Residues: CASSLGTTYEQYF.

In regard to this clone: Other nucleotide sequences in the sample specify the same CDR3. The rearrangement joins TRBV19 to TRBJ1-2; 9 bases are a match to TRBD1. From germline, CDR1 is LNHDA and CDR2 SQIVND (reference sequence). The CDR3 length is 13 residues. With 5 bases clipped from V and 6 bases from J, the junction kept 4 bases outside the gene matches. CDR3 sequence reads: CASSPGQGNGYTF. The CDR3 bases are TGTGCCAGTAGTCCGGGACAGGGAAATGGCTACACCTTC.

The CDR3 DNA follows: TGTGCCAGCAGTTCTTGGACAGGGGAACTGTTTTTT. Translated: CASSSWTGELFF. The chain is built from TRBV12-3 or TRBV12-4 and TRBJ1-4, with TRBD1 identical over 9 bases. V lost 4 bases and J lost 12; bases outside the gene matches: 3. CDR3 length equals 12 residues.

V gene TRBV3-1 (or the pseudogene TRBV3-2) combines with J gene TRBJ2-1, with TRBD2 identical over 8 bases. After removal of 3 bases from V and 8 bases from J, the junction contained 15 bases not matched to a gene. Germline CDR1 is LGHDT and CDR2 is YNNKEL (reference sequence). CDR3 length equals 17 residues. CDR3 loop: CASSQVTGGQQRDEQFF. The CDR3 DNA reads as TGTGCCAGCAGCCAGGTAACGGGGGGGCAACAGCGAGATGAGCAGTTCTTC.

The rearrangement uses TRBV7-8 and TRBJ2-3, with TRBD1 as a possible D gene (5 bases). Deletions cut 1 base from V and 0 bases from J, with 11 bases between. Germline CDR1 and CDR2: SGHVS and FQNEAQ. The CDR3 contains 16 residues. In nucleotides, the CDR3 is TGTGCCAGCAGCTTAGTTCGGGCAGGGAGCACAGATACGCAGTATTTT. Its protein is CASSLVRAGSTDTQYF.

The chain recombines TRBV5-5 with TRBJ1-5; a possible D gene is TRBD1 (5 bases). The germline V gene has CDR1 SGHKS and CDR2 YYEKEE (reference sequence). This CDR3 is built from 16 residues. V dropped 0 bases and J dropped 1 base, with 11 bases sitting between them. CDR3 protein: CASSLVGRESNQPQHF. The CDR3 DNA reads as TGTGCCAGCAGCTTGGTGGGCAGGGAAAGCAATCAGCCCCAGCATTTT.

The chain recombines TRBV4-3 with TRBJ1-2; TRBD1 matches 7 bases. The CDR3 extends over 13 amino acids. Germline lookup yields CDR1 LGHNA and CDR2 YSLEER. Germline trimming cut 6 bases from V and 8 bases from J; bases unmatched to any gene: 9. CDR3 residues: CASSRQGFWGYTF. The CDR3 nucleotides read TGCGCCAGCAGTCGACAGGGTTTCTGGGGCTACACCTTC.

The chain combines TRBV2 with TRBJ1-2, with D perhaps TRBD1 (6 bases). Germline loops: CDR1 SNHLY, CDR2 FYNNEI. The CDR3 totals 13 residues. V lost 10 bases, J lost 7 bases, and 19 bases lay in between. The CDR3 sequence is CATLRGGVRGYTF. CDR3 DNA: TGTGCCACCCTCAGAGGGGGTGTCCGTGGCTACACCTTC. Complete variable domain (other parts from reference TRBV2 and TRBJ1-2): EPEVTQTPSHQVTQMGQEVILRCVPISNHLYFYWYRQILGQKVEFLVSFYNNEISEKSEIFDDQFSVERPDGSNFTLKIRSTKLEDSAMYFCATLRGGVRGYTFGSGTRLTVV.

The genes are TRBV9 and TRBJ1-1; D uncertain. Germline V gives CDR1 SGDLS, CDR2 YYNGEE. Trimming removed 0 bases from V and 7 bases from J, with 10 bases in between. The CDR3 contains 13 residues. CDR3 DNA: TGTGCCAGCAGCGTAGCTACCGGGTTTGAAGCTTTCTTT. It encodes CASSVATGFEAFF.

The V and J genes are TRBV6-2 or TRBV6-3 and TRBJ1-1; a weak D match, TRBD1 (6 bases). Trimming pared 0 bases from V and 2 bases from J, leaving 16 bases between. This CDR3 spans 17 amino acids. CDR1 MNHEY and CDR2 SVGEGT come from the germline V gene. CDR3 sequence: CASSYSLFEQGNTEAFF. CDR3 coding DNA: TGTGCCAGCAGTTACTCGCTTTTCGAACAGGGCAACACTGAAGCTTTCTTT.

This clone was observed a single time. The V and J genes are TRBV10-1 and TRBJ1-5; no firm D call. Germline lookup yields CDR1 WNHNN and CDR2 SYGVQD (reference sequence). This CDR3 spans 11 amino acids. V gave up 8 bases and J gave up 5 bases, with 7 bases separating them. The chain's CDR3 is CASPPYQPQHF. CDR3 nucleotides: TGCGCCAGCCCTCCGTATCAGCCCCAGCATTTT.

CDR3 residues: CASSPLSNTEAFF. For the CDR3, the DNA is TGTGCCAGCAGCCCCCTGTCTAACACTGAAGCTTTCTTT. V and J are TRBV6-6 and TRBJ1-1; D unclear. The CDR3 runs 13 residues. The V and J ends lost 6 bases and 2 bases respectively, with 10 bases between them. Germline CDR1 and CDR2: MNHNY and SVGAGI (reference sequence).

The gene calls are TRBV18 and TRBJ2-7; D is possibly TRBD1 (6 bases). The CDR3 is 14 residues long. Trimming took 3 bases from V and 2 from J, leaving 11 bases between them. Per the germline V gene, CDR1 is KGHSH and CDR2 is LQKENI. The CDR3 nucleotides are TGTGCCAGCTCACCTAGGGGGTTCCCCTACGAGCAGTACTTC. As protein: CASSPRGFPYEQYF.

This sequence joins TRBV23-1 and TRBJ1-3; D perhaps matches TRBD1 (5 bases). TRBV23-1 is an ORF, and what it does is uncertain. The CDR3 extends over 18 amino acids. V dropped 1 base and J dropped 7 bases, with 23 bases sitting between them. CDR3 in amino acids: CASSQFMNIRGICNTIYF. The CDR3 DNA reads as TGCGCCAGCAGTCAATTTATGAATATAAGGGGAATTTGCAACACCATATATTTT.

Only a few counts were recorded for this clone. The V and J genes are TRBV6-5 and TRBJ2-1; a weak D match, TRBD2 (6 bases). Trimming shortened V by 6 bases and J by 4 bases, and 16 bases separated the two germline ends. Germline CDR1 reads MNHEY; CDR2 reads SVGAGI. CDR3 size: 15 residues. The CDR3 loop reads CASSATRSSYNEQFF. The CDR3 nucleotides read TGTGCCAGCAGCGCGACTAGGAGCTCTTACAATGAGCAGTTCTTC.

V gene TRBV5-1 combines with J gene TRBJ2-2; D perhaps matches TRBD1 (5 bases). This CDR3 is built from 15 residues. V was trimmed by 3 bases and J by 0 bases, leaving 9 bases between them. Germline assignment: CDR1 SGHRS and CDR2 YFSETQ. In nucleotides, the CDR3 is TGCGCCAGCAGCTCCAGGGTCGCGAACACCGGGGAGCTGTTTTTT. Its protein is CASSSRVANTGELFF.

This sequence joins TRBV6-5 and TRBJ2-3, with 11 bases fitting TRBD2. Germline CDR1 reads MNHEY; CDR2 reads SVGAGI. With 5 bases clipped from V and 4 bases from J, the junction kept 5 bases outside the gene matches. The CDR3 contains 15 residues. CDR3 amino acids: CASSILAGASDTQYF. CDR3 sequence (DNA): TGTGCCAGCAGTATACTAGCGGGGGCGTCAGATACGCAGTATTTT.

This chain links TRBV6-5 with TRBJ2-5; D is possibly TRBD1 (5 bases). There are 13 residues in the CDR3. The V gene lost 7 bases and the J gene lost 0 bases, with 9 bases spanning the gap. CDR1 is MNHEY, CDR2 SVGAGI, per germline. The DNA of the CDR3 is TGTGCCAGCACCAAGACAGACCAAGAGACCCAGTACTTC. It specifies CASTKTDQETQYF.

The rearrangement links TRBV9 to TRBJ1-3; 7 nucleotides align to TRBD1. V shed 4 bases, J shed 3 bases, and the junction held 4 bases outside the gene matches. Looked up from germline, CDR1 is SGDLS and CDR2 is YYNGEE. The CDR3 is 14 residues long. CDR3 sequence reads: CASSTTGVGNTIYF. CDR3 coding DNA: TGTGCCAGCAGCACTACAGGGGTTGGAAACACCATATATTTT.

This sequence joins TRBV29-1 and TRBJ2-1; D ambiguous. The CDR3 totals 13 residues. The germline gives CDR1 SQVTM, CDR2 ANQGSEA. With 8 bases removed from V and 0 bases from J, the gap between germline ends came to 11 bases. CDR3: CSFSWSSYNEQFF. CDR3 DNA sequence: TGCAGCTTCTCTTGGAGCTCCTACAATGAGCAGTTCTTC.

V is TRBV5-1 and J is TRBJ2-7; 9 nucleotides agree with TRBD1. Trimming at V came to 2 bases and at J to 6 bases, leaving 6 bases not matched to a gene. CDR1 SGHRS and CDR2 YFSETQ come from the germline V gene. This CDR3 has 14 amino acids. The CDR3 region has the DNA TGCGCCAGCAGCTTAATACAGGGGGCGACCGAGCAGTACTTC. This sequence encodes CASSLIQGATEQYF.

V and J are TRBV25-1 and TRBJ1-5, with TRBD1 matching 11 bases. There are 14 residues in the CDR3. Unmatched junction bases numbered 2, after V lost 4 bases and J lost 6 bases. Germline CDR1 reads MGHDK; CDR2 reads SYGVNS. CDR3 sequence: CASSGTGGSQPQHF. CDR3 DNA: TGTGCCAGCAGTGGGACAGGGGGCAGTCAGCCCCAGCATTTT.

V is TRBV6-5 and J is TRBJ2-2; 7 bases fit TRBD2. CDR1 and CDR2 from the germline V gene are MNHEY and SVGAGI. Trimming cost V 6 bases and J 1 base; bases outside gene matches: 2. The CDR3 covers 14 residues. As DNA, the CDR3 is TGTGCCAGCAGGCCTAGCGGGAACACCGGGGAGCTGTTTTTT. It yields the protein CASRPSGNTGELFF.